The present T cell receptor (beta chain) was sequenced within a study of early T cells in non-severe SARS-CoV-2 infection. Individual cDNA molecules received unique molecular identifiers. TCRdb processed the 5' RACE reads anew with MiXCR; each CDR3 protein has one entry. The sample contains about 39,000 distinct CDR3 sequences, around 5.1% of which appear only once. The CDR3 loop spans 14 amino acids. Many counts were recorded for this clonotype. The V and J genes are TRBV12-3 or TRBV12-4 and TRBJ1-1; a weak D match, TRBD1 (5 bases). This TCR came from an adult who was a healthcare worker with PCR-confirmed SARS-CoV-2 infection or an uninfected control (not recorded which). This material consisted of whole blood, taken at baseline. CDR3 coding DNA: TGTGCGCCCAGGGACCGAGATACGAACACTGAAGCTTTCTTT. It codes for CAPRDRDTNTEAFF.